The clone carrying this T cell receptor beta chain has at least ten counts. Its antigen remains unidentified. Through Arm-PCR of CDR3 regions and iRepertoire HTBI primers, TCR beta libraries were built. Each CDR3 protein is one row after TCRdb ran MiXCR on the multiplex PCR reads. The repertoire holds some 600,000 distinct CDR3 sequences, with about 16% as singletons. Time point defined: newly diagnosed GD, antithyroid drugs for less than 3 months. With RNA extracted from PBMCs as input, the TCR library was made. This entry belongs to a study of regulatory T cells in long-lasting Graves disease. Study background: Less than 3 months of antithyroid drugs had been taken by newly diagnosed Graves' patients. Study-level findings and limits: TRBV28, TRBJ1-2 and TRBJ2-5 were favored in persistent disease.

This CDR3 is 17 amino acids long. The germline gives CDR1 SNHLY, CDR2 FYNNEI. Deletions cut 0 bases from V and 2 bases from J, with 14 bases between. Another study also made use of these data, one on T cells in Graves' hyperthyroidism and ophthalmopathy. This second study notes: For the diagnoses, clinical symptoms, serum thyroxine and TRAb, thyroid ultrasound and orbital computed tomography were used. Most expanded thyroid clonotypes above 0.001 also appeared in blood.

The clonotype was recovered from a man aged 18 to 29 with Graves disease. The specimen was peripheral blood mononuclear cells (PBMCs), collected at new diagnosis, from a patient treated with antithyroid drugs. The V and J genes are TRBV2 and TRBJ2-4; the D call may be TRBD1 or TRBD2 (6 bases each). DNA for the CDR3: TGTGCCAGCAGTGAAGCTGGGGGGCAGGGGCCCAAAAACATTCAGTACTTC. Protein sequence: CASSEAGGQGPKNIQYF.